This TCR beta chain was found in a study of beta chain features in type 1 diabetes. Every participating donor gave one draw, a heparinised blood sample averaging about 116 mL. Each sorted population was over 98% pure. Of the isolated RNA, all was reverse transcribed, and so the sequenced material was expressed TCRB transcripts. Repertoires were generated with immunoSEQ multiplex PCR, while TCRdb's copy carries only in-frame clones and drops some. The sample holds roughly 260,000 clones, about 20% seen once. Study results and caveats: Shorter TCRB CDR3s, moderately but significantly so, marked every one of the four CD4+ subsets in Type 1 diabetes patients.

Germline V gives CDR1 SGDLS, CDR2 YYNGEE. The CDR3 extends over 18 amino acids. The trim removed 3 bases at V and 5 bases at J, leaving 13 bases unmatched. The sample holds a few counts of this clone. Its antigen is currently unknown. This rearrangement joins TRBV9 to TRBJ2-1; TRBD2 agrees at 11 bases. Sequencing was carried out using naive CD4+ T cells from blood. The origin of this receptor is a woman between 40 and 50 years old with type 1 diabetes. The CDR3: CASSAVFRGTSGDNEQFF. The CDR3 DNA follows: TGTGCCAGCAGCGCCGTTTTTCGAGGGACTAGCGGAGACAATGAGCAGTTCTTC. The full variable domain, with the rest looked up from reference TRBV9 and TRBJ2-1, is DSGVTQTPKHLITATGQRVTLRCSPRSGDLSVYWYQQSLDQGLQFLIQYYNGEERAKGNILERFSAQQFPDLHSELNLSSLELGDSALYFCASSAVFRGTSGDNEQFFGPGTRLTVL.